These 23 T cell receptor beta chains were all obtained from the same sample, sequenced in a study of vaccination effects on CD4 cells after COVID-19. These TCRs are of unknown antigen specificity. Sequencing followed a ViraFEST assay step that expanded antigen-specific CD4+ T cells with viral peptide pools. Cultured cells yielded isolated CD4+ T cells after 10 to 11 days. Vaccinees lacked prior SARS-CoV-2 infection and tested negative for nucleocapsid antibodies. Clones were read by immunoSEQ multiplex PCR, and TCRdb kept only the in-frame ones, dropping some. There are 20,000 to 25,000 clones in the sample; 73% occur only once, and 26% lies in the top ten. This sample comprised CD4+ T cells from PBMCs cultured with HCoV-NL63 spike peptides, obtained before COVID-19 vaccination. The receptors shown here come from a human donor who received a COVID-19 vaccine.

This chain uses TRBV21-1 with TRBJ1-4; no DNA check was done on the table's D call, TRBD1. TRBV21-1 is reported as a pseudogene. There are 20 residues in the CDR3. The CDR3 here is CASSKVGPGGDSTTNEKLFF. The CDR3 DNA reads TGTGCCAGCAGCAAAGTGGGCCCAGGGGGCGATTCAACAACTAATGAAAAACTGTTTTTT.

This clone was seen a few times. The rearrangement uses TRBV7-2 and TRBJ1-2, with D possibly being TRBD1 (5 bases). The germline V and J ends were trimmed by 0 bases and 5 bases, with 10 bases remaining between them. The CDR3 is 14 amino acids. CDR1 is SGHTA, CDR2 FQGNSA, per germline. CDR3 amino acids: CASSLALSGYGYTF. The CDR3 nucleotides are TGTGCCAGCAGCTTAGCGTTGTCAGGGTATGGCTACACCTTC.

The V call is TRBV6-1, the J call TRBJ2-7; D gene ambiguous. CDR1 and CDR2 (germline): MNHNS, SASEGT. The length of the CDR3 is 15 residues. V lost 3 bases and J lost 2, with 14 bases in between. The CDR3 DNA sequence: TGTGCCAGCAGTGATGCTAGTACTATTCCCTACGAGCAGTACTTC. It encodes CASSDASTIPYEQYF.

This chain connects TRBV27 to TRBJ2-7, with D uncertain. The ends were cut back, 6 bases at V and 3 bases at J, with 6 bases in the middle. Germline CDR1 MNHEY, CDR2 SMNVEV (reference sequence). The CDR3 spans 11 residues. CDR3 coding DNA: TGTGCCAGCAGCGATTACTACGAGCAGTACTTC. Translated, it gives CASSDYYEQYF.

The rearrangement uses TRBV10-3 and TRBJ1-2; 9 bases map to TRBD1. The CDR3 spans 16 residues. Losses at the gene ends were 0 bases for V and 3 bases for J; bases not matched to a gene: 5. Germline V gene data show CDR1 as ENHRY and CDR2 as SYGVKD. DNA of the CDR3: TGTGCCATCAGTGAGTCGACAGGGGGTTGGGACTATGGCTACACCTTC. Translation: CAISESTGGWDYGYTF.

The chain links TRBV19 to TRBJ1-1; D gene ambiguous. Trimming shortened V by 6 bases and J by 0 bases, and 8 bases separated the two germline ends. The CDR3 is 13 residues long. CDR1 and CDR2 (germline): LNHDA, SQIVND (reference sequence). The CDR3 bases are TGTGCCAGTAGGGCAACCATGAACACTGAAGCTTTCTTT. Its protein product is CASRATMNTEAFF.

V gene TRBV6-2 or TRBV6-3 combines with J gene TRBJ1-1; D is perhaps TRBD1 (6 bases). In germline, CDR1 is MNHEY, CDR2 SVGEGT. The CDR3 consists of 15 residues. V lost 8 bases, J lost 4 bases, and 20 bases lay in between. The CDR3 nucleotides are TGTGCCAGCGGCCATCCGATGAGGGGGGGCACTGAAGCTTTCTTT. Protein sequence: CASGHPMRGGTEAFF.

The rearrangement links TRBV5-1 to TRBJ1-4; a weak D match, TRBD1 (5 bases). Germline assignment: CDR1 SGHRS and CDR2 YFSETQ. This CDR3 has 14 residues. V was trimmed by 0 bases and J by 2 bases, leaving 5 bases between them. The CDR3 nucleotides read TGCGCCAGCAGCTTGGCAGGGACTAATGAAAAACTGTTTTTT. It yields the protein CASSLAGTNEKLFF.

The chain uses TRBV12-3 or TRBV12-4 and TRBJ1-2; D may be TRBD1 (5 bases). Trimming removed 8 bases at V and 7 bases at J, with 14 bases between. The CDR3 sequence is 12 residues long. The DNA of the CDR3 is TGTGCCAGCCACCAGGGTTTCGGTGGCTACACCTTC. Protein: CASHQGFGGYTF.

The chain has TRBV6-5 and TRBJ1-1, with TRBD1 matching 8 bases. This CDR3 is 15 amino acids long. V was pared by 5 bases and J by 3 bases, with 8 bases of the junction left unmatched. CDR1 is MNHEY and CDR2 is SVGAGI in the germline V gene. The CDR3 region has the DNA TGTGCCAGCAGTATAAACAGGGGGTTACACACTGAAGCTTTCTTT. Its protein product is CASSINRGLHTEAFF.

The rearrangement links TRBV27 to TRBJ2-5, with D possibly TRBD1 on 6 matching bases. The germline CDR1 and CDR2 sequences are MNHEY and SMNVEV (reference sequence). The CDR3 totals 17 residues. V shed 7 bases and J shed 2 bases, with 23 bases lying between them. The CDR3 spells CASMLHGTTVYQETQYF. Written as DNA, the CDR3 is TGTGCCAGCATGCTACACGGGACAACGGTATATCAAGAGACCCAGTACTTC.

This rearrangement joins TRBV7-8 to TRBJ1-4; D uncertain. Trimming left V 4 bases short and J 0 bases short, with 9 bases between. CDR3 length: 15 residues. Germline V CDR1 and CDR2: SGHVS, FQNEAQ. The CDR3 reads CASSWGTATNEKLFF. The CDR3 DNA sequence: TGTGCCAGCAGCTGGGGTACAGCAACTAATGAAAAACTGTTTTTT. Drawing the rest from reference TRBV7-8 and TRBJ1-4, the complete variable domain is GAGVSQSPRYKVAKRGQDVALRCDPISGHVSLFWYQQALGQGPEFLTYFQNEAQLDKSGLPSDRFFAERPEGSVSTLKIQRTQQEDSAVYLCASSWGTATNEKLFFGSGTQLSVL.

This chain links TRBV18 with TRBJ2-7, with TRBD1 matching over 7 bases. V dropped 0 bases and J dropped 4; count of bases not matched to a gene: 9. From germline, CDR1 is KGHSH and CDR2 LQKENI. The CDR3 is 16 amino acids. The chain's CDR3 is CASSPPKPGQRYEQYF. Here the CDR3 DNA reads TGTGCCAGCTCACCACCTAAGCCGGGACAGCGTTACGAGCAGTACTTC. The full variable domain, with the rest looked up from reference TRBV18 and TRBJ2-7, is NAGVMQNPRHLVRRRGQEARLRCSPMKGHSHVYWYRQLPEEGLKFMVYLQKENIIDESGMPKERFSAEFPKEGPSILRIQQVVRGDSAAYFCASSPPKPGQRYEQYFGPGTRLTVT.

This chain joins TRBV29-1 and TRBJ2-3; the D is unclear. The germline V and J ends were trimmed by 6 bases and 2 bases, with 3 bases remaining between them. This CDR3 is 10 amino acids long. The germline gives CDR1 SQVTM, CDR2 ANQGSEA. In DNA form, the CDR3 reads TGCAGCGTGGACACAGATACGCAGTATTTT. Its translation: CSVDTDTQYF.

This clone was detected only a few times. CDR3 residues: CASSSHGATNTEAFF. The CDR3 coding sequence is TGTGCCAGCAGTTCACACGGAGCTACTAACACTGAAGCTTTCTTT. This chain connects TRBV6-2 or TRBV6-3 to TRBJ1-1; D is unclear. Germline V gene lookup returns CDR1 MNHEY and CDR2 SVGEGT. CDR3 length: 15 amino acids. V was pared by 4 bases and J by 2 bases, with 14 bases between.

This clone was seen more than once but under ten times. The gene calls are TRBV5-4 and TRBJ1-2; D is uncertain. The CDR3 is 15 amino acids. The germline V gene encodes CDR1 SGHNT and CDR2 YYREEE (reference sequence). V gave up 3 bases and J gave up 3 bases, with 15 bases separating them. The CDR3 loop is CASSSPSFDHYGYTF. For the CDR3, the DNA is TGTGCCAGCAGCTCCCCGTCCTTTGATCACTATGGCTACACCTTC.

This clone was observed a few times. This chain joins TRBV3-1 (or the pseudogene TRBV3-2) and TRBJ1-4; TRBD1 matches at 8 bases. The CDR3 length is 15 residues. The junction had 8 bases not matched to a gene; V was cut back by 6 bases and J by 5 bases. Germline lookup yields CDR1 LGHDT and CDR2 YNNKEL (reference sequence). For the CDR3, the DNA is TGTGCCAGCAGTGCTTGGACAGGGCCGAATGAAAAACTGTTTTTT. It codes for CASSAWTGPNEKLFF.

The rearrangement uses TRBV7-2 and TRBJ1-5; TRBD1 aligns across 9 bases. The CDR3 runs to 16 residues. J gave up 5 bases and V 6 bases, and 11 bases lay outside the gene matches. Germline loops: CDR1 SGHTA, CDR2 FQGNSA. CDR3 nucleotides: TGTGCCAGCAGGGAAACTGGGACAGGGAGGGATCAGCCCCAGCATTTT. Its protein is CASRETGTGRDQPQHF.

The chain is built from TRBV19 and TRBJ1-2; tentative D call: TRBD1 (5 bases). Per germline, CDR1 LNHDA and CDR2 SQIVND (reference sequence). The CDR3 runs 13 residues. Between the trimmed V and J ends, which lost 10 bases and 4 bases, there was a span of 16 bases. CDR3 sequence: CATRGRLTYGYTF. The CDR3 coding sequence is TGTGCCACCCGGGGCAGGTTGACCTATGGCTACACCTTC.

This chain uses TRBV29-1 with TRBJ1-3, with TRBD1 as a possible D gene (5 bases). The CDR3 is 16 residues long. Trimming left V 6 bases short and J 0 bases short, with 18 bases between. Germline V gene data show CDR1 as SQVTM and CDR2 as ANQGSEA. In nucleotides, the CDR3 is TGCAGCGTGATTTGGAGCCGGGACTACTCTGGAAACACCATATATTTT. Its translation: CSVIWSRDYSGNTIYF. Looking up the rest from reference TRBV29-1 and TRBJ1-3 gives the full variable domain: SAVISQKPSRDICQRGTSLTIQCQVDSQVTMMFWYRQQPGQSLTLIATANQGSEATYESGFVIDKFPISRPNLTFSTLTVSNMSPEDSSIYLCSVIWSRDYSGNTIYFGEGSWLTVV.

In its sample, this clone was seen a few times. The same CDR3 can be traced to other DNA sequences in this sample. This chain links TRBV11-2 with TRBJ1-2, with D tentatively TRBD1 (6 bases). Deletions cut 0 bases from V and 0 bases from J, with 8 bases between. CDR1 and CDR2 from the germline V gene are SGHAT and FQNNGV. The CDR3 is 15 amino acids. CDR3 in amino acids: CASSLDPGANYGYTF. Here the CDR3 DNA reads TGTGCCAGCAGCTTAGATCCAGGGGCTAACTATGGCTACACCTTC.

The chain recombines TRBV19 with TRBJ1-5, with 10 positions matching TRBD1. The CDR3 has 14 amino acids. In germline, CDR1 is LNHDA, CDR2 SQIVND (reference sequence). V was clipped by 1 base and J by 6 bases; unmatched bases: 0. CDR3 sequence: CASSIGDRGQPQHF. CDR3 in DNA: TGTGCCAGTAGTATAGGGGACAGGGGTCAGCCCCAGCATTTT.

The gene calls are TRBV28 and TRBJ1-5; possibly TRBD1 for D (5 bases). This CDR3 has 13 amino acids. CDR1 is MDHEN and CDR2 is SYDVKM in the germline V gene. Trimming stripped 6 bases from V and 9 bases from J, with 15 bases between. This CDR3 is CASRSQGGRPQHF. The CDR3 nucleotides are TGTGCCAGCAGATCCCAGGGAGGAAGGCCCCAGCATTTT.